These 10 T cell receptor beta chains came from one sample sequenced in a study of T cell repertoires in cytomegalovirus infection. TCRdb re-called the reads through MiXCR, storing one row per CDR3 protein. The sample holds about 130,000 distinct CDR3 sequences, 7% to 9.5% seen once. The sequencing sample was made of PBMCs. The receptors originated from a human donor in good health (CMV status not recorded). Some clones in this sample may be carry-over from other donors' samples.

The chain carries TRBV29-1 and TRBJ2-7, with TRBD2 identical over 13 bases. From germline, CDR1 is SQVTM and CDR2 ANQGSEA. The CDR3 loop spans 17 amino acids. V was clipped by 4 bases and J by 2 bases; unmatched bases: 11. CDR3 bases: TGCAGCGTTGTGCTATCACTAGCGGGGGGGCCTACCTACGAGCAGTACTTC. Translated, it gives CSVVLSLAGGPTYEQYF.

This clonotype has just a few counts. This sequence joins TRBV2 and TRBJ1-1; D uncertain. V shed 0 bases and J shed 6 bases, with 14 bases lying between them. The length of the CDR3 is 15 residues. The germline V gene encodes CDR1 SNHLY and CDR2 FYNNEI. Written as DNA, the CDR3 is TGTGCCAGCAGTGAAGCGCTTCGAGGAGCGGCTGAAGCTTTCTTT. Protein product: CASSEALRGAAEAFF.

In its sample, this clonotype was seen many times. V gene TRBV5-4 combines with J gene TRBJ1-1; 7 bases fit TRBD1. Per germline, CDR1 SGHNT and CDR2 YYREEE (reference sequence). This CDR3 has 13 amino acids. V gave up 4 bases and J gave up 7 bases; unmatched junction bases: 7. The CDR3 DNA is TGTGCCAGCAGCCTGACAGGGAAGGGTGAAGCTTTCTTT. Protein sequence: CASSLTGKGEAFF.

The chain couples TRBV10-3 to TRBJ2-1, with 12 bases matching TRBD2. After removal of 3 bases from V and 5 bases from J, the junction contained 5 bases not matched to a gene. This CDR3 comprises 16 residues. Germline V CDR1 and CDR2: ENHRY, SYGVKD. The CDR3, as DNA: TGTGCCATCAGTGAACCTCGACTAGCGGGGGACAATGAGCAGTTCTTC. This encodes CAISEPRLAGDNEQFF.

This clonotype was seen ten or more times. The CDR3 DNA reads as TGTGCCAGCAGCTTAGGGACAGGAGCTTACCCCCAGCATTTT. It specifies CASSLGTGAYPQHF. The chain recombines TRBV7-8 with TRBJ1-5, with TRBD1 matching over 7 bases. CDR3 size: 14 residues. The V gene's germline CDR1 is SGHVS and CDR2 FQNEAQ. V dropped 1 base and J dropped 10; count of bases not matched to a gene: 7.

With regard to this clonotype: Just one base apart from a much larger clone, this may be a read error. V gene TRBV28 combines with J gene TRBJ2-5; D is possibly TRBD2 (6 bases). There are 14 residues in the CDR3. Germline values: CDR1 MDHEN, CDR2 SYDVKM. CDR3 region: CVSSMAGMGETQYF. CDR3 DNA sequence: TGTGTCAGCTCCATGGCGGGGATGGGAGAGACCCAGTACTTC.

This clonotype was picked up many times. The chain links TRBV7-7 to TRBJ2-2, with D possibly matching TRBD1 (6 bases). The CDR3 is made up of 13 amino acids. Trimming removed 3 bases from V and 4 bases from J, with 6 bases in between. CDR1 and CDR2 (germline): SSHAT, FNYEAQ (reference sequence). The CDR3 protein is CASSLGATGELFF. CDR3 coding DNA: TGTGCCAGCAGCTTGGGGGCCACCGGGGAGCTGTTTTTT. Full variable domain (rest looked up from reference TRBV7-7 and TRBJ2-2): GAGVSQSPRYKVTKRGQDVTLRCDPISSHATLYWYQQALGQGPEFLTYFNYEAQPDKSGLPSDRFSAERPEGSISTLTIQRTEQRDSAMYRCASSLGATGELFFGEGSRLTVL.

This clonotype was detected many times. CDR3 in amino acids: CASTTHRGIAYNEQFF. The CDR3 DNA follows: TGTGCCAGCACCACCCACAGGGGGATCGCCTACAATGAGCAGTTCTTC. V gene TRBV7-9 combines with J gene TRBJ2-1; the match to TRBD1 covers 8 bases. J was trimmed by 2 bases and V by 7 bases; bases with no gene match: 10. The CDR3 runs 16 residues. Per germline, CDR1 SEHNR and CDR2 FQNEAQ (reference sequence).

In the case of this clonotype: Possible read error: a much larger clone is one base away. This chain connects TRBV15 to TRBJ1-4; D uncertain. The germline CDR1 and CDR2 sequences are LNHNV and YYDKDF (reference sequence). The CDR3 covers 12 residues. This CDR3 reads CATSLGYERLFF. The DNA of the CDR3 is TGTGCCACCAGCCTTGGATATGAAAGACTGTTTTTT.

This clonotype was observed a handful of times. CDR3 amino acids: CSVVEQGRNTEAFF. CDR3 in DNA: TGCAGCGTTGTTGAACAGGGAAGGAACACTGAAGCTTTCTTT. The chain is built from TRBV29-1 and TRBJ1-1; TRBD1 might be the D (6 bases). The CDR3 length is 14 residues. The V end was cut by 4 bases, the J end by 1 base, with 13 bases between. Germline CDR1 and CDR2: SQVTM and ANQGSEA.